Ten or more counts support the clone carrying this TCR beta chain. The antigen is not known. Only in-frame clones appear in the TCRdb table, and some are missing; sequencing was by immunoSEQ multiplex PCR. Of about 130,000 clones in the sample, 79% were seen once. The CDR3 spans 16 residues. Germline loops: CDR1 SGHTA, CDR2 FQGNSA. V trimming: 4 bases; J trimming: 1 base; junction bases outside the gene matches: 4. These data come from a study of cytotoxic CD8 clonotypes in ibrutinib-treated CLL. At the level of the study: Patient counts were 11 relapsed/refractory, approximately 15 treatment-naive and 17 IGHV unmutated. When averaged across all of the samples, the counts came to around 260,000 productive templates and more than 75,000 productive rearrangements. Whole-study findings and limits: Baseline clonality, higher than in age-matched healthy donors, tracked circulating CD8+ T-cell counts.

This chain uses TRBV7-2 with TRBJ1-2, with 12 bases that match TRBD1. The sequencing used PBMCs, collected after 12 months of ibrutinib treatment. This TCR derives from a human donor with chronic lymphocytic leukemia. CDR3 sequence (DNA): TGTGCCAGCAGCTCCCGGGACAGGGGGCTTAACTATGGCTACACCTTC. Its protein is CASSSRDRGLNYGYTF.